This T cell receptor beta chain was recovered during a study of shared clonotypes between healthy human individuals. Study observations and caveats: Clonotypes that were shared across a handful of donors made up roughly 5.2% of naive CD4 clonotypes.

Sequencing was performed with immunoSEQ multiplex PCR; in TCRdb, only in-frame clones are kept and a portion is missing. Altogether roughly 700,000 clones are present, about 90% being singletons, with the ten largest covering 30% to 35%. Deletions cut 4 bases from V and 2 bases from J, with 6 bases between. This CDR3 has 12 residues. Germline V CDR1 and CDR2: SGHNT, YENEEA. In regard to this clone: The antigen is not known.

Material: memory CD8+ T cells from PBMCs. As to subset: CD45RO+ cells pooled with CCR7-negative TemRA cells. The chain is built from TRBV11-3 and TRBJ2-7, with D unresolved. This TCR derives from a man between 18 and 35 years old in good health. Some clones in this sample may be carry-over from other donors' samples. The CDR3 reads CASSSSPYEQYF. CDR3 DNA sequence: TGTGCCAGCAGCTCGTCCCCCTACGAGCAGTACTTC.